The 7 T cell receptor beta chains below were found in one sample sequenced in a study of T cell changes during pregnancy in multiple sclerosis. The data were produced by immunoSEQ multiplex PCR, yet TCRdb's version contains in-frame clones alone and is incomplete. The data contain tens of thousands of clones, around nine tenths of them singletons. Sequences were derived from CD8+ T cells from peripheral blood mononuclear cells, sampled after pregnancy. The receptors stem from a female donor in good health, enrolled as a control in a pregnancy study.

Here the CDR3 reads CASSSVRALNTGELFF. The DNA for the CDR3 is TGTGCCAGCAGCTCGGTCAGGGCTCTCAACACCGGGGAGCTGTTTTTT. The V call is TRBV7-6, the J call TRBJ2-2; possible D gene TRBD1, 5 bases. The ends were cut back, 4 bases at V and 2 bases at J, with 14 bases in the middle. The CDR3 length is 16 residues. Germline V lookup: CDR1 SGHVS, CDR2 FNYEAQ.

The rearrangement uses TRBV27 and TRBJ1-2; no firm D call. The V end was cut by 0 bases, the J end by 6 bases, with 8 bases between. This CDR3 is 13 amino acids long. Germline values: CDR1 MNHEY, CDR2 SMNVEV (reference sequence). This CDR3 reads CASSLSSRNGYTF. The CDR3 DNA reads as TGTGCCAGCAGTTTATCGTCGCGAAATGGCTACACCTTC.

The genes are TRBV5-6 and TRBJ1-2; 11 bases are shared with TRBD1. Germline values: CDR1 SGHDT, CDR2 YYEEEE. Trimming removed 2 bases from V and 8 bases from J; junction bases left unmatched: 5. The CDR3 has 14 amino acids. This chain's CDR3 is CASSLGTGGNGYTF. The CDR3, as DNA: TGTGCCAGCAGCTTAGGGACAGGGGGAAACGGCTACACCTTC.

The J gene is TRBJ1-2, the V gene TRBV4-3, with D possibly TRBD1 on 6 matching bases. CDR1 and CDR2 from the germline V gene are LGHNA and YSLEER. This CDR3 is built from 15 residues. V lost 0 bases to trimming and J lost 3 bases, with 11 bases between them. The CDR3: CASSQDRGFDYGYTF. CDR3 in DNA: TGCGCCAGCAGCCAAGATAGGGGGTTCGACTATGGCTACACCTTC.

The gene calls are TRBV2 and TRBJ2-7; 7 bases fit TRBD1. The CDR3 is 14 residues long. V was pared by 6 bases and J by 0 bases, with 5 bases of the junction left unmatched. Germline CDR1 reads SNHLY; CDR2 reads FYNNEI. The CDR3 region is CASSLGTVSYEQYF. The CDR3 region has the DNA TGTGCCAGCAGCTTAGGGACAGTCTCCTACGAGCAGTACTTC.

The chain has TRBV12-5 and TRBJ1-3; 7 bases align to TRBD1. V lost 0 bases and J lost 4; bases outside the gene matches: 6. Germline CDR1 is LGHNT and CDR2 is FRNRAP. The CDR3 is 16 amino acids. The CDR3 reads CASGLVEGAGGNTIYF. The CDR3, as DNA: TGTGCTAGTGGTTTGGTCGAGGGGGCTGGGGGAAACACCATATATTTT.

The chain uses TRBV11-2 and TRBJ1-1; 7 bases agree with TRBD1. Germline CDR1 and CDR2: SGHAT and FQNNGV. V lost 5 bases, J lost 6 bases, and 3 bases stayed unmatched. This CDR3 has 12 amino acids. The CDR3 loop is CASSPTGPEAFF. The DNA of the CDR3 is TGTGCCAGCAGCCCGACAGGGCCTGAAGCTTTCTTT.